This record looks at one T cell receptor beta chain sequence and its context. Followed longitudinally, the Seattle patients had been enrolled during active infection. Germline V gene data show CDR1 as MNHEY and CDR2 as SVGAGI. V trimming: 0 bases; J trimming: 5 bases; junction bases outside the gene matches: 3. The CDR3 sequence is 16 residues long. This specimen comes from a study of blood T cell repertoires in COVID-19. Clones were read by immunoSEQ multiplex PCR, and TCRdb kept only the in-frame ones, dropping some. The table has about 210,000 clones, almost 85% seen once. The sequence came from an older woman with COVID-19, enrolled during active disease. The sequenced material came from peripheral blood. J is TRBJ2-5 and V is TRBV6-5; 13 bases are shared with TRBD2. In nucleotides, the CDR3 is TGTGCCAGCAGTTACTCGGGACTAGCGGGACGCGAGACCCAGTACTTC. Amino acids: CASSYSGLAGRETQYF.